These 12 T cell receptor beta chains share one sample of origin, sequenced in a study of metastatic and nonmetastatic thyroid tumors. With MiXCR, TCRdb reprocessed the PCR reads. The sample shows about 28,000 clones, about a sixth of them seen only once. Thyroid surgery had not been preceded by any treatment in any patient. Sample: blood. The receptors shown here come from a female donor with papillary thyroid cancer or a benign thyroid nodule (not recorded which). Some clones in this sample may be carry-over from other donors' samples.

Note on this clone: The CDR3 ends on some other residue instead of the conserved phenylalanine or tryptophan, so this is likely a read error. CDR3 amino acids: CASSPLETGMDGDTQYP. CDR3 DNA sequence: TGTGCCAGCAGCCCCCTGGAGACGGGCATGGATGGAGATACGCAGTATCCT. The chain links TRBV12-3 or TRBV12-4 to TRBJ2-3; D is unclear. The CDR3 has 17 residues. Trimming stripped 6 bases from V and 5 bases from J, with 24 bases between.

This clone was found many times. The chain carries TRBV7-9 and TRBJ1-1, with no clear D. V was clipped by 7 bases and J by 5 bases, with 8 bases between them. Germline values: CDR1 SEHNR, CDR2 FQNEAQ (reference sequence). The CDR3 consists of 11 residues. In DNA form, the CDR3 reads TGTGCCAGCATCCAACGAACTGAAGCTTTCTTT. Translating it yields CASIQRTEAFF.

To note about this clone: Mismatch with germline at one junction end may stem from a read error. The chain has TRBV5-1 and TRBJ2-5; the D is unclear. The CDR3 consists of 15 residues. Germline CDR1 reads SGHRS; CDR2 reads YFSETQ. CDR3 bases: TGCGCCAGCAGCTTGGCGCCGGTAGCTCGAGAGACCAAGTACTTC. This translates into CASSLAPVARETKYF.

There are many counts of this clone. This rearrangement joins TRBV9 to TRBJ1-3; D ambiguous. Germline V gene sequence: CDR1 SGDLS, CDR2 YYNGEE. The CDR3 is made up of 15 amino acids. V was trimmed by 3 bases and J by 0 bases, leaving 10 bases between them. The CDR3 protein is CASSATGRSGNTIYF. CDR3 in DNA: TGTGCCAGCAGCGCAACCGGCCGCTCTGGAAACACCATATATTTT.

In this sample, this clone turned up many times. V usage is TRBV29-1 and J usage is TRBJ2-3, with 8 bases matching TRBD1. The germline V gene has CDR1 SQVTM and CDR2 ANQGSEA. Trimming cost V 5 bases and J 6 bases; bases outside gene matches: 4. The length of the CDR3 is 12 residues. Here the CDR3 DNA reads TGCAGCGTTCTCGACAGGGGCGATACGCAGTATTTT. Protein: CSVLDRGDTQYF.

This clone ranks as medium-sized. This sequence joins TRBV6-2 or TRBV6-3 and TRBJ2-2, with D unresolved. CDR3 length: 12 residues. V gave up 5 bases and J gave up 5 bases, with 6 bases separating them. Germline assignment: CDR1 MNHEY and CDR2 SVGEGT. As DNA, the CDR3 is TGTGCCAGCAGTCCGCTAACCGGGGAGCTGTTTTTT. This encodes CASSPLTGELFF.

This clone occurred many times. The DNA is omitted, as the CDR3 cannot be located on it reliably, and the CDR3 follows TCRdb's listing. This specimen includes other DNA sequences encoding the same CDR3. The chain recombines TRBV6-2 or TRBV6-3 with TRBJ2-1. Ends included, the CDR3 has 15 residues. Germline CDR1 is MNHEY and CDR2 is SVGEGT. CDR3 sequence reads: CASILGRSSYNEQFF.

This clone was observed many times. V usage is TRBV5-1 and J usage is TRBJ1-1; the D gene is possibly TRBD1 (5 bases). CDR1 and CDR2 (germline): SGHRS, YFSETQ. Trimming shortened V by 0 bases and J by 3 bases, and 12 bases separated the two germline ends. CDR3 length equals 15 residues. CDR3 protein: CASSLAAGEYTEAFF. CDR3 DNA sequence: TGCGCCAGCAGCTTGGCGGCGGGGGAGTACACTGAAGCTTTCTTT.

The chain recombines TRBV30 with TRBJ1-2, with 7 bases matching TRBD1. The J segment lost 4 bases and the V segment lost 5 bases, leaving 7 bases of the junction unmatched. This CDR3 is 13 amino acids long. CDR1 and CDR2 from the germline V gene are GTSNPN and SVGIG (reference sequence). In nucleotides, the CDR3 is TGTGCCTGGGGAGGGGGCAGGGCCTATGGCTACACCTTC. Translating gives CAWGGGRAYGYTF.

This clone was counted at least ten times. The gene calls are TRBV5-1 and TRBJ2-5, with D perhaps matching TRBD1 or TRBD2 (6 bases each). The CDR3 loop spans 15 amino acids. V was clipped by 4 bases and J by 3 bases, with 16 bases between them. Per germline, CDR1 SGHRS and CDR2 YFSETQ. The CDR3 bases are TGCGCCAGCAGCCCCTCTGGGGGGCCCGAAGAGACCCAGTACTTC. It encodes CASSPSGGPEETQYF.

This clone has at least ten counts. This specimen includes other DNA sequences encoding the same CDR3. CDR3 loop: CASSLTGTYNEQFF. DNA of the CDR3: TGTGCCAGCAGCTTGACAGGGACCTACAATGAGCAGTTCTTC. The genes are TRBV7-8 and TRBJ2-1; 7 bases agree with TRBD1. Germline trimming cut 3 bases from V and 2 bases from J; bases unmatched to any gene: 1. Germline loops: CDR1 SGHVS, CDR2 FQNEAQ. The CDR3 contains 14 residues.

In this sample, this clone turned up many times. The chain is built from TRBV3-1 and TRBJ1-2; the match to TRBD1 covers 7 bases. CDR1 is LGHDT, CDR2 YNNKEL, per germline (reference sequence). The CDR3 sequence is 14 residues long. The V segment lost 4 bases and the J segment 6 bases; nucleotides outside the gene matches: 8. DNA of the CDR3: TGTGCCAGCAGCCCGGGACAGAATCTACATGGCTACACCTTC. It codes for CASSPGQNLHGYTF. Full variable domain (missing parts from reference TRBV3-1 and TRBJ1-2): DTAVSQTPKYLVTQMGNDKSIKCEQNLGHDTMYWYKQDSKKFLKIMFSYNNKELIINETVPNRFSPKSPDKAHLNLHINSLELGDSAVYFCASSPGQNLHGYTFGSGTRLTVV.